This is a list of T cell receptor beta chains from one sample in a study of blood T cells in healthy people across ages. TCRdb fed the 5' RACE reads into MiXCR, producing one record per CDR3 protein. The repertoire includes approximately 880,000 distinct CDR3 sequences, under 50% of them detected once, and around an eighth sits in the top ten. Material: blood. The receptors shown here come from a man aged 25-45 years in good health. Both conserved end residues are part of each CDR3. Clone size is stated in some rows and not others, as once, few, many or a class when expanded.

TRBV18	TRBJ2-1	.	CASSPAGLSYVYNEQFF
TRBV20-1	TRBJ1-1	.	CSAEDRGRTEVFF
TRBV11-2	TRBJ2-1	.	CASRIRGGPNEQFF
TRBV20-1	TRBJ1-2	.	CSARHLHDYGYTF
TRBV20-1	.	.	CSARANRLGETQYF
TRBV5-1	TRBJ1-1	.	CASSRDAAEAFF
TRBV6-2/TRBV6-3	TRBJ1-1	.	CASIQRGAAKAFF
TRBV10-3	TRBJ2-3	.	CAISESLSPHTQYF
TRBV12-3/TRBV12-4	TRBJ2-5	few	CASSFGGEETQYF
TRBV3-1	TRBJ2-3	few	CASSHSASPDTQYF
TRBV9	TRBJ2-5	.	CASSVGVGETQYF
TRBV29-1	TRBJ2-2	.	CSVSRSAGELFF
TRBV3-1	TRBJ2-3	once	CVSSQDQLGADTQYF
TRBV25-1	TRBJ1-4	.	CASSEGINEKLFF
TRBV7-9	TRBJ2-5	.	CASSLDDNEQYF
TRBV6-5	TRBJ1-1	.	CASSTDTNTEAFF
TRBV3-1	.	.	CASSQGRGTSGVETQYF
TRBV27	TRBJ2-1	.	CASRLDRTGIYNEQFF
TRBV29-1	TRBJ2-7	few	CSVVWDGRLPHEQYF
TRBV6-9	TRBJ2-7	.	CASSTTAHYPGQGGSYEQYF
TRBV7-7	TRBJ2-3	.	CASSLGVGGTDTQYF
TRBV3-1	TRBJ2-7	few	CASSQEKARPSEQYF
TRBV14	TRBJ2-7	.	CASSQLKVARQASYEQYF
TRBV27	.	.	CASSWTGGCEQYF
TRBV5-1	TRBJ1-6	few	CASSLGQGAIRPLHF
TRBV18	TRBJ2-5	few	CASSPQGMDRETQYF
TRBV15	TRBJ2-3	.	CATSKDFSSTDTQYF
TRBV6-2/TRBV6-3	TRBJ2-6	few	CASSRPSLPGANVLTF
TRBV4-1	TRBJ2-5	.	CASSQDLSPEGTEQYF
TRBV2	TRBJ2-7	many	CASIRQGDEQYF
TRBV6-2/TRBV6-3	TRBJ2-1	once	CASRVGTRGGLNEQFF
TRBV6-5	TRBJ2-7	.	CASRTASGRIYNEQYF
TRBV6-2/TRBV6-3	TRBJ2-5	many	CASSYTQETQYF
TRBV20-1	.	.	CSATIQGAAKNIQYF
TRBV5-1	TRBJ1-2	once	CASSLENRGPANYGYTF
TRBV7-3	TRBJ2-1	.	CASSVGVAGGLFF
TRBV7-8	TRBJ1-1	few	CASSFQTGGTEAFF
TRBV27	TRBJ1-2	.	CASSSSGTDYGYTF
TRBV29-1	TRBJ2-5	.	CSAHARAGQETQYF
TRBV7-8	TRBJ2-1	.	CASSLARTSGGANNEQFF
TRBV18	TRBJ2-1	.	CASSPQAGVNNEQFF
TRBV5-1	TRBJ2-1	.	CASTFNGLSGGGAFPDEQFF
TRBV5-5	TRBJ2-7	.	CASSLVVRQGPLHEQYF
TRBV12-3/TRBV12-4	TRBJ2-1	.	CASSFGPGIYNEQFF
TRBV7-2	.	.	CASSFGLAGGRNEQYF
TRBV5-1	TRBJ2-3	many	CASSLRQGGTDTQYF
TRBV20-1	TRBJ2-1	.	CSAGPSGGETYNEQFF
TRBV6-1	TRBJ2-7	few	CATRQVGGYEQYF
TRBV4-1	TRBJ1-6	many	CASSRNRGGESPLHF
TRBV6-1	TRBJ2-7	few	CATSGGAYEQYF
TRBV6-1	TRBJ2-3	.	CASSEGLLTVTDTQYF
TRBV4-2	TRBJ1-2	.	CASSQDGVDYGYTF
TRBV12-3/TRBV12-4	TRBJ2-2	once	CASQTRYTGELFF
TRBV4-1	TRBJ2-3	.	CASSQGLTSGGPTDTQYF
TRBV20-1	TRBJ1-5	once	CSARSGDAYSNQPQHF
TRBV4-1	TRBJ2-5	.	CASSQGPTSLETQYF
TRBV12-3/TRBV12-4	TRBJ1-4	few	CASSLDGDNEKLFF